This TCR beta chain was observed in a study of blood T cells in healthy people across ages. Primers used in a second PCR of about 6 to 12 cycles were a sample-barcoded 5' primer and a J-beta primer mix. Tags on each cDNA molecule came from a template-switch adaptor with 12 random nucleotides. TCRdb recomputed calls from the 5' RACE reads with MiXCR, one row per CDR3 protein. The data contain under 1,000,000 distinct CDR3 sequences, about 37% of them seen just once; the ten biggest clones take up 10% to 15%. Worth noting for this clonotype: The antigen is undetermined. A read error is possible here, since a much larger clone lies one base away.

Donor samples were obtained from healthy Caucasian individuals from Russia, aged about 6 to 100. Trimming cost V 5 bases and J 6 bases, with 13 bases left between them. The CDR3 is made up of 13 amino acids. Findings and limits, study-wide: Among T cells, TCR beta diversity per million cells dropped roughly linearly as age rose.

This sequence joins TRBV12-3 or TRBV12-4 and TRBJ1-2, with D possibly being TRBD1 (5 bases). This clonotype was obtained from a man between 18 and 29 years old in good health. Sample: blood. Written as DNA, the CDR3 is TGTGCCAGCAGTGACCCCTGGGGCGATGGCTACACCTTC. This codes for CASSDPWGDGYTF.